This is a list of T cell receptor beta chains from one sample in a study of T cell responses to AZD1222 COVID-19 vaccine. Data came from immunoSEQ multiplex PCR; TCRdb stores just in-frame clones and leaves some out. Among 130,000 or so clones listed, 75% to 95% were seen once. This specimen consisted of peripheral blood, obtained on day 0 of AZD1222 vaccination. Receptors originate from an adult in good health. The CDR3 runs from the conserved cysteine through the conserved F or W. A D gene is named only where the DNA matches it firmly.

J: TRBJ2-3
V: TRBV6-4
D: TRBD2
CDR3: CASSDSQGGTDTQYF

J: TRBJ2-4
V: TRBV5-8
D: TRBD2
CDR3: CASSWGGTSANIQYF

J: TRBJ1-4
V: TRBV6-2/TRBV6-3
D: .
CDR3: CASSYFRGNTLFF

J: TRBJ2-7
V: TRBV11-2
D: .
CDR3: CASSLDVYEQYF

J: TRBJ1-4
V: TRBV19
D: .
CDR3: CASSRQSATNEKLFF

J: TRBJ2-7
V: TRBV12-3/TRBV12-4
D: .
CDR3: CASSQQGYEQYF

J: TRBJ2-5
V: TRBV7-9
D: .
CDR3: CASSRWGETQYF

J: TRBJ2-7
V: TRBV5-5
D: TRBD2
CDR3: CASSPTTSGYEQYF

J: TRBJ1-4
V: TRBV9
D: .
CDR3: CASSVGEGRGEKLFF

J: TRBJ1-6
V: TRBV5-6
D: .
CDR3: CASSRRPSGSYNSPLHF

J: TRBJ1-5
V: TRBV7-2
D: TRBD1
CDR3: CASSGTVNQPQHF